One and the same sample provided the 24 T cell receptor beta chains below, sequenced in a study of CDR3 diversity in severe acne. TCRdb fed the PCR reads into MiXCR, producing one record per CDR3 protein. The sample lists roughly 93,000 distinct CDR3 sequences, roughly 49% seen once, with approximately 10% in the top ten. The sequenced sample consisted of blood. The receptors originated from a male donor with severe acne vulgaris.

This clonotype showed up many times. The chain links TRBV2 to TRBJ1-5, with D possibly matching TRBD1 (5 bases). The CDR3 loop spans 14 amino acids. V was pared by 4 bases and J by 1 base, with 8 bases between. Germline V gene sequence: CDR1 SNHLY, CDR2 FYNNEI. The CDR3: CASSGGWSNQPQHF. The CDR3 nucleotides are TGTGCCAGCAGTGGGGGCTGGAGCAATCAGCCCCAGCATTTT.

V is TRBV7-2 and J is TRBJ2-7; TRBD2 matches 15 bases. J was trimmed by 7 bases and V by 0 bases; bases with no gene match: 4. Per the germline V gene, CDR1 is SGHTA and CDR2 is FQGNSA. The CDR3 has 16 residues. The CDR3 bases are TGTGCCAGCAGCTTAGCCGGACTAGCGGGAGGGCAGGAGCAGTACTTC. It codes for CASSLAGLAGGQEQYF.

Comments on this clonotype: Just one base apart from a much larger clone, this may be a read error. The chain uses TRBV19 and TRBJ2-2; D is possibly TRBD2 (6 bases). V lost 10 bases and J lost 2, with 11 bases in between. Germline CDR1 reads LNHDA; CDR2 reads SQIVND (reference sequence). The CDR3 consists of 13 residues. The CDR3 region is CATRTTNTGELFF. DNA of the CDR3: TGTGCCACCCGGACTACCAACACCGGGGAGCTGTTTTTT.

Of note for this clonotype: It may be a read error: a sequence one base away is much more abundant. This chain joins TRBV9 and TRBJ2-3; a possible D gene is TRBD2 (5 bases). This CDR3 contains 14 residues. The germline gives CDR1 SGDLS, CDR2 YYNGEE. The chain's CDR3 is CACSGLGSTDTQYF. The CDR3 DNA is TGTGCCTGCAGCGGCCTGGGGAGTACAGATACGCAGTATTTT.

The rearrangement uses TRBV5-6 and TRBJ1-2; the D gene is possibly TRBD1 (5 bases). V lost 1 base to trimming and J lost 8 bases, with 12 bases between them. Germline CDR1 reads SGHDT; CDR2 reads YYEEEE. CDR3 length: 13 amino acids. CDR3 amino acids: CASSLRQGVGYTF. For the CDR3, the DNA is TGTGCCAGCAGCTTGCGGCAGGGAGTCGGCTACACCTTC.

This clonotype occurred a few times. This may be a read error, as it is one base from a much larger clone. V gene TRBV7-2 combines with J gene TRBJ2-7, with TRBD2 matching over 9 bases. V trimming: 8 bases; J trimming: 3 bases; junction bases outside the gene matches: 11. CDR3 length: 15 amino acids. Germline CDR1 is SGHTA and CDR2 is FQGNSA. CDR3 nucleotides: TGTGCCAGCGGCTGGGCGGGAGGGGGGGACTACGAGCAGTACTTC. It specifies CASGWAGGGDYEQYF.

On this clonotype itself: Just one base apart from a much larger clone, this may be a read error. The CDR3 protein is CASSAQGGGPYEQYV. CDR3 sequence (DNA): TGTGCCAGCAGTGCACAGGGGGGGGGCCCCTACGAGCAGTACGTC. The chain links TRBV6-5 to TRBJ2-7; a weak D match, TRBD1 (8 bases). CDR1 and CDR2 from the germline V gene are MNHEY and SVGAGI. There are 15 residues in the CDR3. Trimming left V 5 bases short and J 2 bases short, with 16 bases between.

This chain connects TRBV4-1 to TRBJ1-2, with a weak D call TRBD1 (5 bases). The V gene lost 4 bases and the J gene lost 6 bases, with 24 bases spanning the gap. This CDR3 has 17 amino acids. Germline loops: CDR1 MGHRA, CDR2 YSYEKL. The CDR3 loop reads CASSLGTAAFQGDGYTF. CDR3 sequence (DNA): TGCGCCAGCAGCCTCGGGACGGCAGCTTTTCAGGGTGATGGCTACACCTTC.

In the case of this clonotype: A much more abundant neighbour one base away suggests this may be a read error. V gene TRBV20-1 combines with J gene TRBJ1-5; the D gene is possibly TRBD1 (5 bases). This CDR3 comprises 15 residues. Germline V gives CDR1 DFQATT, CDR2 SNEGSKA (reference sequence). The CDR3 nucleotides read TGCAGTGCTCCAAGGGGATCGGCAGGCAATCAGCTCCAGCATTTT. Amino acid sequence: CSAPRGSAGNQLQHF.

The rearrangement joins TRBV28 to TRBJ1-2, with a possible D match to TRBD1 (6 bases). CDR3 size: 13 residues. V was trimmed by 3 bases and J by 3 bases, leaving 8 bases between them. In germline, CDR1 is MDHEN, CDR2 SYDVKM. CDR3: CASSFRQDYGYTF. DNA for the CDR3: TGTGCCAGCAGTTTCAGACAGGACTATGGCTACACCTTC.

There are a few counts of this clonotype. One end of the junction is discordant with germline, which a read error may explain. This chain connects TRBV5-8 to TRBJ1-3; TRBD1 agrees at 7 bases. The germline CDR1 and CDR2 sequences are SGHTS and YDEGEE. CDR3 size: 16 residues. CDR3 loop: CAVRGQGEEPGNTICF. In nucleotides, the CDR3 is TGTGCCGTTAGGGGGCAGGGGGAGGAACCTGGAAACACCATATGCTTT.

In this sample, this clonotype turned up once. The V and J genes are TRBV15 and TRBJ2-5; no clear D. Looked up from germline, CDR1 is LNHNV and CDR2 is YYDKDF (reference sequence). V was cut by 3 bases and J by 0 bases, with 11 bases left in between. The CDR3 has 15 amino acids. As DNA, the CDR3 is TGTGCCACCAGCAGTGAGAACGGGTACCAAGAGACCCAGTACTTC. Its protein is CATSSENGYQETQYF.

V gene TRBV7-2 combines with J gene TRBJ2-3, with 9 bases fitting TRBD1. The trim removed 3 bases at V and 11 bases at J, leaving 9 bases unmatched. The CDR3 covers 14 residues. The V gene's germline CDR1 is SGHTA and CDR2 FQGNSA. CDR3 coding DNA: TGTGCCAGCAGCTTGGCGGGACAGGGCGATGAGCAGTATTTT. As protein: CASSLAGQGDEQYF.

There are a few counts of this clonotype. The V and J genes are TRBV5-1 and TRBJ1-1; D gene uncertain. The V end was cut by 1 base, the J end by 2 bases, with 9 bases between. Germline V gene lookup returns CDR1 SGHRS and CDR2 YFSETQ. The CDR3 runs 14 residues. CDR3 amino acids: CASSLNSQNTEAFF. CDR3 coding DNA: TGCGCCAGCAGCTTGAACAGTCAAAACACTGAAGCTTTCTTT.

This clonotype was seen a few times. The V call is TRBV20-1, the J call TRBJ2-1; TRBD2 matches at 13 bases. Losses at the gene ends were 6 bases for V and 6 bases for J; bases not matched to a gene: 8. CDR3 length equals 15 residues. CDR1 DFQATT and CDR2 SNEGSKA come from the germline V gene (reference sequence). The CDR3: CSASGLAGASNEQFF. CDR3 sequence (DNA): TGCAGTGCCTCTGGACTAGCGGGAGCTTCCAATGAGCAGTTCTTC.

The sample holds one count of this clonotype. The chain joins TRBV29-1 to TRBJ2-2; D unresolved. Per the germline V gene, CDR1 is SQVTM and CDR2 is ANQGSEA. This CDR3 spans 11 amino acids. The V end lost 5 bases, the J end lost 2 bases, and 3 bases lay between the germline ends. CDR3 sequence reads: CSVRNTGELFF. CDR3 DNA sequence: TGCAGCGTTCGAAACACCGGGGAGCTGTTTTTT.

This clonotype has just one count. The conserved phenylalanine or tryptophan is not found at the CDR3 terminus, so this likely reflects a read error. No DNA is shown, since the ends of the CDR3 on it are uncertain; the CDR3 is the one TCRdb lists. This chain connects TRBV24-1 to TRBJ2-7. CDR1 and CDR2 from the germline V gene are KGHDR and SFDVKD. Termini included, the CDR3 measures 9 amino acids. The CDR3 protein is CATSDSVWG.

The genes are TRBV7-9 and TRBJ2-2, with a tentative D call TRBD2 (5 bases). There are 17 residues in the CDR3. Germline V lookup: CDR1 SEHNR, CDR2 FQNEAQ (reference sequence). V was shortened by 5 bases and J by 4 bases, with 20 bases between the two germline ends. In nucleotides, the CDR3 is TGTGCCAGCAGCCTCCTCGGAACGGGATCTCTCACCGGGGAGCTGTTTTTT. Its translation is CASSLLGTGSLTGELFF.

The V gene is TRBV7-9, the J gene TRBJ2-7; the D gene could be TRBD1 or TRBD2 (6 bases each). Trimming shortened V by 5 bases and J by 9 bases, and 11 bases separated the two germline ends. The CDR3 totals 11 residues. Germline V gives CDR1 SEHNR, CDR2 FQNEAQ (reference sequence). This CDR3 reads CASSHGGGQYF. The CDR3 nucleotides are TGTGCCAGCAGCCACGGGGGCGGGCAGTACTTC.

In its sample, this clonotype was seen many times. This rearrangement joins TRBV20-1 to TRBJ2-7, with 10 bases matching TRBD2. The V and J ends lost 2 bases and 0 bases, in that order; junction bases with no gene match: 4. Germline-derived CDR1 and CDR2 are DFQATT and SNEGSKA (reference sequence). This CDR3 has 15 residues. CDR3 protein: CSARPGLASSYEQYV. For the CDR3, the DNA is TGCAGTGCTAGACCGGGACTAGCGAGCTCCTACGAGCAGTACGTC.

This clonotype showed up many times. V usage is TRBV5-1 and J usage is TRBJ2-2; the D is unclear. This CDR3 spans 11 amino acids. Trimming took 7 bases from V and 7 from J, leaving 8 bases between them. Germline V gene lookup returns CDR1 SGHRS and CDR2 YFSETQ. CDR3 sequence: CASGDIGELFF. In DNA form, the CDR3 reads TGCGCCAGCGGGGATATCGGGGAGCTGTTTTTT.

This clonotype appeared many times. The rearrangement uses TRBV7-9 and TRBJ2-7, with D possibly being TRBD2 (7 bases). Germline loops: CDR1 SEHNR, CDR2 FQNEAQ (reference sequence). The V and J ends lost 2 bases and 2 bases respectively, with 19 bases between them. The CDR3 totals 17 residues. The CDR3 region has the DNA TGTGCCAGCAGCTTAAGGGGGGGGGGGGCCCCGACCTACGAGCAGTACTTC. It is translated as CASSLRGGGAPTYEQYF.

This chain joins TRBV9 and TRBJ2-3, with 10 bases lining up with TRBD1. The CDR3 contains 16 residues. V trimming: 4 bases; J trimming: 4 bases; junction bases outside the gene matches: 9. Germline V gene data show CDR1 as SGDLS and CDR2 as YYNGEE. The CDR3 nucleotides are TGTGCCAGCAGCACTCGGGACAGGGGAGCGTCAGATACGCAGTATTTT. It codes for CASSTRDRGASDTQYF.

Note on this clonotype: A read error may explain this, as a much larger clone is one base away. This sequence joins TRBV24-1 and TRBJ2-1; 10 nucleotides align to TRBD2. This CDR3 is built from 16 residues. The V gene end was trimmed by 6 bases and the J gene end by 2 bases; junction bases not matched to a gene: 6. CDR1 and CDR2 from the germline V gene are KGHDR and SFDVKD. The CDR3 DNA is TGTGCCACCAGTTGCCTAGCGGGAGCCCCCTACAATGAGCAGTTCTTC. Its protein product is CATSCLAGAPYNEQFF.